This entry lists 10 T cell receptor beta chains sequenced from one sample in a study of glioma-infiltrating T cells after dendritic cell vaccination. The method was immunoSEQ multiplex PCR; TCRdb's version includes in-frame clones alone and lacks a portion of them. The data show approximately 64,000 clones, 82% seen once. The material was blood, obtained before dendritic cell vaccination. These TCRs come from a human donor with glioblastoma.

The chain carries TRBV30 and TRBJ1-5; TRBD1 is a possible D gene (5 bases). The CDR3 sequence is 14 residues long. V was clipped by 2 bases and J by 5 bases, with 13 bases between them. CDR1 and CDR2 (germline): GTSNPN, SVGIG (reference sequence). DNA for the CDR3: TGTGCCTGGAGTAGGGACTGGGAGCATCAGCCCCAGCATTTT. Amino acid sequence: CAWSRDWEHQPQHF.

The chain couples TRBV5-4 to TRBJ2-1; D gene ambiguous. The length of the CDR3 is 14 residues. Germline V gene data show CDR1 as SGHNT and CDR2 as YYREEE (reference sequence). V lost 6 bases to trimming and J lost 3 bases, with 13 bases between them. The CDR3 loop is CASNSDGGYNEQFF. CDR3 DNA: TGTGCCAGCAACTCCGATGGCGGCTACAATGAGCAGTTCTTC.

The rearrangement links TRBV5-4 to TRBJ2-3; TRBD2 is a possible D gene (6 bases). Between the trimmed V and J ends, which lost 1 base and 3 bases, there was a span of 9 bases. This CDR3 has 14 amino acids. Germline CDR1 and CDR2: SGHNT and YYREEE (reference sequence). CDR3 sequence reads: CASSLHRGTDTQYF. The CDR3 nucleotides are TGTGCCAGCAGCTTGCACCGGGGGACAGATACGCAGTATTTT.

The chain employs TRBV28 and TRBJ1-2; D not certain. CDR1 and CDR2 from the germline V gene are MDHEN and SYDVKM. Deletions cut 2 bases from V and 8 bases from J, with 18 bases between. The CDR3 loop spans 15 amino acids. CDR3 protein: CASSLRVNGLVGYTF. The CDR3 DNA reads as TGTGCCAGCAGTTTACGCGTAAACGGGTTGGTAGGCTACACCTTC.

V and J are TRBV28 and TRBJ2-7; possibly TRBD2 for D (5 bases). V was pared by 8 bases and J by 0 bases, with 17 bases between. The CDR3 spans 15 residues. Per germline, CDR1 MDHEN and CDR2 SYDVKM. CDR3 in amino acids: CASGFPDGNSYEQYF. The DNA of the CDR3 is TGTGCCAGCGGATTCCCTGACGGGAACTCCTACGAGCAGTACTTC.

The rearrangement uses TRBV27 and TRBJ2-1, with D maybe TRBD1 (5 bases). CDR1 is MNHEY, CDR2 SMNVEV, per germline (reference sequence). The CDR3 has 15 amino acids. The V and J ends lost 7 bases and 0 bases respectively, with 13 bases between them. Here the CDR3 reads CASKAGRSSYNEQFF. The CDR3, as DNA: TGTGCCAGCAAGGCAGGGCGGAGCTCCTACAATGAGCAGTTCTTC.

The chain links TRBV27 to TRBJ1-2; the D gene is possibly TRBD1 (6 bases). Germline CDR1 and CDR2: MNHEY and SMNVEV (reference sequence). The CDR3 extends over 13 amino acids. V dropped 1 base and J dropped 4 bases, with 7 bases sitting between them. The CDR3 loop reads CASSLWGPYGYTF. CDR3 nucleotide sequence: TGTGCCAGCAGTTTATGGGGGCCCTATGGCTACACCTTC.

The rearrangement uses TRBV5-6 and TRBJ2-1; D might be TRBD1 (6 bases). Germline V gene sequence: CDR1 SGHDT, CDR2 YYEEEE. With 4 bases removed from V and 10 bases from J, the gap between germline ends came to 18 bases. This CDR3 region has 14 residues. CDR3: CASSGRQGPWEQFF. The CDR3 bases are TGTGCCAGCAGCGGAAGGCAGGGGCCCTGGGAGCAGTTCTTC.

The rearrangement joins TRBV15 to TRBJ2-7; possible D gene TRBD2, 6 bases. The CDR3 sequence is 17 residues long. The V end lost 0 bases, the J end lost 0 bases, and 15 bases lay between the germline ends. The germline V gene has CDR1 LNHNV and CDR2 YYDKDF (reference sequence). The CDR3, as DNA: TGTGCCACCAGCAGAGACTCCGGACTACCCAGCTCCTACGAGCAGTACTTC. Translated, it gives CATSRDSGLPSSYEQYF.

The chain uses TRBV5-1 and TRBJ1-1, with D possibly matching TRBD1 (6 bases). V lost 7 bases and J lost 2, with 18 bases in between. The CDR3 sequence is 15 residues long. Germline CDR1 SGHRS, CDR2 YFSETQ. The CDR3 DNA follows: TGCGCCAGCTCCATCCGGGGGGGCTTAAACACTGAAGCTTTCTTT. It yields the protein CASSIRGGLNTEAFF.